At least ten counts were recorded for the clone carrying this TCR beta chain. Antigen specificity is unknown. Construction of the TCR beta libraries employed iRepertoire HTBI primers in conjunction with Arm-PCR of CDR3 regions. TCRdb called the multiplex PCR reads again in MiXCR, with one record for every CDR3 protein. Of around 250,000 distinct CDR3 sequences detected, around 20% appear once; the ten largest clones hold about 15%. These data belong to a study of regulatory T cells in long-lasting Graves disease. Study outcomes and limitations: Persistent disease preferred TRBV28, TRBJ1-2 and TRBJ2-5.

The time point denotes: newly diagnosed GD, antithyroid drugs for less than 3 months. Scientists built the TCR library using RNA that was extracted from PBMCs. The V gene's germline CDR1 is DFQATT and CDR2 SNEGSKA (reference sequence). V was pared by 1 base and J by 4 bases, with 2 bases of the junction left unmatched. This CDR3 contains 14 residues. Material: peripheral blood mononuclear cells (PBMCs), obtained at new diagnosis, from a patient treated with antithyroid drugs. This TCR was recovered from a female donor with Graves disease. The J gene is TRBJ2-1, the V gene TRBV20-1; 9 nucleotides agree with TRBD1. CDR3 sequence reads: CSARGDRAYNEQFF. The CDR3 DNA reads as TGCAGTGCTAGAGGGGACAGGGCTTACAATGAGCAGTTCTTC.